Following are 3 T cell receptor beta chains from one sample sequenced in a study of blood T cell repertoires in COVID-19. The table came from immunoSEQ multiplex PCR; TCRdb's copy has only in-frame clones and leaves some out. The table has about 39,000 clones, approximately 91% seen once. The sequenced sample was peripheral blood. The receptors were gathered from a man over 45 with active COVID-19.

This clone has only one observation. This chain connects TRBV11-3 to TRBJ2-1; D possibly corresponds to TRBD2 (7 bases). Trimming shortened V by 5 bases and J by 9 bases, and 20 bases separated the two germline ends. Germline V CDR1 and CDR2: SGHNT, YENEEA. The CDR3 contains 15 residues. Here the CDR3 DNA reads TGTGCCAGCAGCAAGGGGGGCGGGAGTGGAGGTGAGCAGTTCTTC. Its protein product is CASSKGGGSGGEQFF. Drawing the rest from reference TRBV11-3 and TRBJ2-1, the complete variable domain is EAGVVQSPRYKIIEKKQPVAFWCNPISGHNTLYWYLQNLGQGPELLIRYENEEAVDDSQLPKDRFSAERLKGVDSTLKIQPAELGDSAVYLCASSKGGGSGGEQFFGPGTRLTVL.

The chain has TRBV4-1 and TRBJ1-2; 8 nucleotides match TRBD1. The CDR3 sequence is 15 residues long. Germline V gives CDR1 MGHRA, CDR2 YSYEKL. V lost 4 bases and J lost 1; bases outside the gene matches: 5. CDR3 loop: CASSPRTGLNYGYTF. CDR3 DNA: TGCGCCAGCAGCCCAAGGACAGGGCTTAACTATGGCTACACCTTC.

The chain uses TRBV9 and TRBJ2-1, with 13 bases aligning to TRBD2. Germline V gene sequence: CDR1 SGDLS, CDR2 YYNGEE. V lost 4 bases, J lost 2 bases, and 3 bases stayed unmatched. The CDR3 contains 16 residues. The CDR3 is CASSQGLAGAYNEQFF. The CDR3 DNA follows: TGTGCCAGCAGCCAAGGACTAGCGGGGGCCTACAATGAGCAGTTCTTC.